This T cell receptor beta chain was retrieved from a study of blood T cell repertoires in COVID-19. Across the study: Samples came from the United States, Italy and Spain, spanning acute and convalescent COVID-19. Sample material is recorded as cDNA or gDNA derived from T cells, B-cell-depleted T cells, or PBMCs.

Clinical history reported by participants formed the basis on which cohorts were assigned. As handled by the study authors: Reference gene primer amplification gave estimated nucleated cell counts. Only in-frame clones appear in the TCRdb table, and some are missing; sequencing was by immunoSEQ multiplex PCR. The V and J calls and clone size come from that table; D and trimming were worked out from the DNA. This sample has about 220,000 clones; 80% to 90% occur once, and the top ten carry over 3%. The clonotype originates from a woman in her forties with acute COVID-19. Sequenced input: PBMCs or T cells enriched from blood (not recorded which).

CDR3 nucleotide sequence: TGTGCCAGCCACACAAGCGGGGGGAAGAGGAAAAACATTCAGTACTTC. It codes for CASHTSGGKRKNIQYF. The rearrangement uses TRBV2 and TRBJ2-4, with TRBD2 matching 9 bases. CDR1 and CDR2 from the germline V gene are SNHLY and FYNNEI. The V segment lost 8 bases and the J segment 4 bases; nucleotides outside the gene matches: 12. The CDR3 loop spans 16 amino acids.